This TCR beta chain was identified during a study of blood T cells in healthy people across ages. This CDR3 comprises 14 residues. Germline CDR1 reads MNHEY; CDR2 reads SVGAGI. Trimming took off 2 bases at V and 1 base at J, with 7 bases between the two ends. The table lists this clonotype with a few counts. Primed by a sample-barcoded 5' primer and a J-beta primer mix, a second PCR proceeded for 7 to 11 cycles. TCRdb independently ran MiXCR on the 5' RACE reads; one entry per CDR3 protein. This sample has 700,000 to 950,000 distinct CDR3 sequences, with over 45% found just once. The chain couples TRBV6-5 to TRBJ2-3; D is perhaps TRBD1 (5 bases). The TCR comes from a man between 25 and 39 years old in good health. The sequenced material came from blood. CDR3 in DNA: TGTGCCAGCAGTTACCAGGGCGGCACAGATACGCAGTATTTT. Translation: CASSYQGGTDTQYF.